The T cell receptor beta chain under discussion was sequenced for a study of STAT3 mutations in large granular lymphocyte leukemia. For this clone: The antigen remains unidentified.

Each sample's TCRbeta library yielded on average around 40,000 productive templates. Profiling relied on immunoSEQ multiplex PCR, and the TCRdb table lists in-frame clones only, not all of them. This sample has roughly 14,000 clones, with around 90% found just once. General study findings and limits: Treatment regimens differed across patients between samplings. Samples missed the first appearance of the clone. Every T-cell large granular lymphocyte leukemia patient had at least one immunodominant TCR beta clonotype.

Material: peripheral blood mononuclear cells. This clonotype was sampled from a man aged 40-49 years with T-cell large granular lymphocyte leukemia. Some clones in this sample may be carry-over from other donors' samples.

In DNA, the CDR3 is TGTGCCAGCAGCTTAGTCGGATCGGGGGGGCCCGCGAATGAGCAGTTCTTC. This encodes CASSLVGSGGPANEQFF. The genes are TRBV11-2 and TRBJ2-1; 8 positions match TRBD2. Germline V gene data show CDR1 as SGHAT and CDR2 as FQNNGV. This CDR3 is built from 17 residues. J was trimmed by 7 bases and V by 1 base; bases with no gene match: 12.